This T cell receptor beta chain comes out of a study of memory CD8 T cells in hepatitis C reinfection. About the study: Samples late or after reinfection came 12 to 24 weeks post-detection. General study findings and limits: Conclusions on public clonotypes and secondary clearance were not definitive with a handful of donors.

Trimming cost V 0 bases and J 4 bases, with 8 bases left between them. The germline V gene has CDR1 SGHDT and CDR2 YYEEEE. The CDR3 has 14 residues. Specified time point: late/post reinfection, 12 to 24 weeks after detection. No in vitro expansion preceded TCR sequencing of the sorted cells. Assay used: immunoSEQ multiplex PCR; TCRdb lists only in-frame clones, some missing. The sample contains 46,000 or so clones, nearly 90% of which appear only once. In the case of this clone: Its cognate antigen is unknown.

Sample: naive CD8+ T cells sorted from blood. The clonotype originates from a man between 18 and 35 years old with hepatitis C virus infection. The chain is built from TRBV5-6 and TRBJ2-1; D is unclear. CDR3 sequence: CASSLDTIYNEQFF. DNA of the CDR3: TGTGCCAGCAGCTTGGACACTATTTACAATGAGCAGTTCTTC. The entire variable domain, with the rest obtained from reference TRBV5-6 and TRBJ2-1, is as follows: DAGVTQSPTHLIKTRGQQVTLRCSPKSGHDTVSWYQQALGQGPQFIFQYYEEEERQRGNFPDRFSGHQFPNYSSELNVNALLLGDSALYLCASSLDTIYNEQFFGPGTRLTVL.